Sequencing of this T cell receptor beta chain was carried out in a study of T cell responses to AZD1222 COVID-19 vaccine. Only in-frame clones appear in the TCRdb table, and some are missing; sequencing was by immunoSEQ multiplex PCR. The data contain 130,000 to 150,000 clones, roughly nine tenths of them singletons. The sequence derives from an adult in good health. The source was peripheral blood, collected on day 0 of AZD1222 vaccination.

CDR3: CASSGTGGAETQYF. The CDR3 DNA follows: TGTGCCAGTTCCGGGACAGGGGGCGCGGAGACCCAGTACTTC. The V and J genes are TRBV19 and TRBJ2-5, with 12 bases aligning to TRBD1. The CDR3 is 14 amino acids. The J segment lost 5 bases and the V segment lost 8 bases, leaving 6 bases of the junction unmatched. Germline CDR1 reads LNHDA; CDR2 reads SQIVND (reference sequence).